This T cell receptor beta chain was identified in a study of control samples from healthy donors and cancer patients. The protocol was immunoSEQ multiplex PCR, while the TCRdb copy is restricted to in-frame clones and leaves out a portion. The sample has 150,000 to 200,000 clones; nearly 90% are singletons. Trimming cost V 3 bases and J 4 bases, with 12 bases left between them. Germline-derived CDR1 and CDR2 are SGHVS and FNYEAQ. The CDR3 is 15 residues long. The rearrangement links TRBV7-6 to TRBJ2-2, with D perhaps TRBD1 (5 bases). Sequencing was performed on blood. This TCR came from a woman aged 50 to 60 in good health. CDR3 DNA: TGTGCCAGCAGCTTGATTGAAGGGGCCACCGGGGAGCTGTTTTTT. The encoded protein is CASSLIEGATGELFF.